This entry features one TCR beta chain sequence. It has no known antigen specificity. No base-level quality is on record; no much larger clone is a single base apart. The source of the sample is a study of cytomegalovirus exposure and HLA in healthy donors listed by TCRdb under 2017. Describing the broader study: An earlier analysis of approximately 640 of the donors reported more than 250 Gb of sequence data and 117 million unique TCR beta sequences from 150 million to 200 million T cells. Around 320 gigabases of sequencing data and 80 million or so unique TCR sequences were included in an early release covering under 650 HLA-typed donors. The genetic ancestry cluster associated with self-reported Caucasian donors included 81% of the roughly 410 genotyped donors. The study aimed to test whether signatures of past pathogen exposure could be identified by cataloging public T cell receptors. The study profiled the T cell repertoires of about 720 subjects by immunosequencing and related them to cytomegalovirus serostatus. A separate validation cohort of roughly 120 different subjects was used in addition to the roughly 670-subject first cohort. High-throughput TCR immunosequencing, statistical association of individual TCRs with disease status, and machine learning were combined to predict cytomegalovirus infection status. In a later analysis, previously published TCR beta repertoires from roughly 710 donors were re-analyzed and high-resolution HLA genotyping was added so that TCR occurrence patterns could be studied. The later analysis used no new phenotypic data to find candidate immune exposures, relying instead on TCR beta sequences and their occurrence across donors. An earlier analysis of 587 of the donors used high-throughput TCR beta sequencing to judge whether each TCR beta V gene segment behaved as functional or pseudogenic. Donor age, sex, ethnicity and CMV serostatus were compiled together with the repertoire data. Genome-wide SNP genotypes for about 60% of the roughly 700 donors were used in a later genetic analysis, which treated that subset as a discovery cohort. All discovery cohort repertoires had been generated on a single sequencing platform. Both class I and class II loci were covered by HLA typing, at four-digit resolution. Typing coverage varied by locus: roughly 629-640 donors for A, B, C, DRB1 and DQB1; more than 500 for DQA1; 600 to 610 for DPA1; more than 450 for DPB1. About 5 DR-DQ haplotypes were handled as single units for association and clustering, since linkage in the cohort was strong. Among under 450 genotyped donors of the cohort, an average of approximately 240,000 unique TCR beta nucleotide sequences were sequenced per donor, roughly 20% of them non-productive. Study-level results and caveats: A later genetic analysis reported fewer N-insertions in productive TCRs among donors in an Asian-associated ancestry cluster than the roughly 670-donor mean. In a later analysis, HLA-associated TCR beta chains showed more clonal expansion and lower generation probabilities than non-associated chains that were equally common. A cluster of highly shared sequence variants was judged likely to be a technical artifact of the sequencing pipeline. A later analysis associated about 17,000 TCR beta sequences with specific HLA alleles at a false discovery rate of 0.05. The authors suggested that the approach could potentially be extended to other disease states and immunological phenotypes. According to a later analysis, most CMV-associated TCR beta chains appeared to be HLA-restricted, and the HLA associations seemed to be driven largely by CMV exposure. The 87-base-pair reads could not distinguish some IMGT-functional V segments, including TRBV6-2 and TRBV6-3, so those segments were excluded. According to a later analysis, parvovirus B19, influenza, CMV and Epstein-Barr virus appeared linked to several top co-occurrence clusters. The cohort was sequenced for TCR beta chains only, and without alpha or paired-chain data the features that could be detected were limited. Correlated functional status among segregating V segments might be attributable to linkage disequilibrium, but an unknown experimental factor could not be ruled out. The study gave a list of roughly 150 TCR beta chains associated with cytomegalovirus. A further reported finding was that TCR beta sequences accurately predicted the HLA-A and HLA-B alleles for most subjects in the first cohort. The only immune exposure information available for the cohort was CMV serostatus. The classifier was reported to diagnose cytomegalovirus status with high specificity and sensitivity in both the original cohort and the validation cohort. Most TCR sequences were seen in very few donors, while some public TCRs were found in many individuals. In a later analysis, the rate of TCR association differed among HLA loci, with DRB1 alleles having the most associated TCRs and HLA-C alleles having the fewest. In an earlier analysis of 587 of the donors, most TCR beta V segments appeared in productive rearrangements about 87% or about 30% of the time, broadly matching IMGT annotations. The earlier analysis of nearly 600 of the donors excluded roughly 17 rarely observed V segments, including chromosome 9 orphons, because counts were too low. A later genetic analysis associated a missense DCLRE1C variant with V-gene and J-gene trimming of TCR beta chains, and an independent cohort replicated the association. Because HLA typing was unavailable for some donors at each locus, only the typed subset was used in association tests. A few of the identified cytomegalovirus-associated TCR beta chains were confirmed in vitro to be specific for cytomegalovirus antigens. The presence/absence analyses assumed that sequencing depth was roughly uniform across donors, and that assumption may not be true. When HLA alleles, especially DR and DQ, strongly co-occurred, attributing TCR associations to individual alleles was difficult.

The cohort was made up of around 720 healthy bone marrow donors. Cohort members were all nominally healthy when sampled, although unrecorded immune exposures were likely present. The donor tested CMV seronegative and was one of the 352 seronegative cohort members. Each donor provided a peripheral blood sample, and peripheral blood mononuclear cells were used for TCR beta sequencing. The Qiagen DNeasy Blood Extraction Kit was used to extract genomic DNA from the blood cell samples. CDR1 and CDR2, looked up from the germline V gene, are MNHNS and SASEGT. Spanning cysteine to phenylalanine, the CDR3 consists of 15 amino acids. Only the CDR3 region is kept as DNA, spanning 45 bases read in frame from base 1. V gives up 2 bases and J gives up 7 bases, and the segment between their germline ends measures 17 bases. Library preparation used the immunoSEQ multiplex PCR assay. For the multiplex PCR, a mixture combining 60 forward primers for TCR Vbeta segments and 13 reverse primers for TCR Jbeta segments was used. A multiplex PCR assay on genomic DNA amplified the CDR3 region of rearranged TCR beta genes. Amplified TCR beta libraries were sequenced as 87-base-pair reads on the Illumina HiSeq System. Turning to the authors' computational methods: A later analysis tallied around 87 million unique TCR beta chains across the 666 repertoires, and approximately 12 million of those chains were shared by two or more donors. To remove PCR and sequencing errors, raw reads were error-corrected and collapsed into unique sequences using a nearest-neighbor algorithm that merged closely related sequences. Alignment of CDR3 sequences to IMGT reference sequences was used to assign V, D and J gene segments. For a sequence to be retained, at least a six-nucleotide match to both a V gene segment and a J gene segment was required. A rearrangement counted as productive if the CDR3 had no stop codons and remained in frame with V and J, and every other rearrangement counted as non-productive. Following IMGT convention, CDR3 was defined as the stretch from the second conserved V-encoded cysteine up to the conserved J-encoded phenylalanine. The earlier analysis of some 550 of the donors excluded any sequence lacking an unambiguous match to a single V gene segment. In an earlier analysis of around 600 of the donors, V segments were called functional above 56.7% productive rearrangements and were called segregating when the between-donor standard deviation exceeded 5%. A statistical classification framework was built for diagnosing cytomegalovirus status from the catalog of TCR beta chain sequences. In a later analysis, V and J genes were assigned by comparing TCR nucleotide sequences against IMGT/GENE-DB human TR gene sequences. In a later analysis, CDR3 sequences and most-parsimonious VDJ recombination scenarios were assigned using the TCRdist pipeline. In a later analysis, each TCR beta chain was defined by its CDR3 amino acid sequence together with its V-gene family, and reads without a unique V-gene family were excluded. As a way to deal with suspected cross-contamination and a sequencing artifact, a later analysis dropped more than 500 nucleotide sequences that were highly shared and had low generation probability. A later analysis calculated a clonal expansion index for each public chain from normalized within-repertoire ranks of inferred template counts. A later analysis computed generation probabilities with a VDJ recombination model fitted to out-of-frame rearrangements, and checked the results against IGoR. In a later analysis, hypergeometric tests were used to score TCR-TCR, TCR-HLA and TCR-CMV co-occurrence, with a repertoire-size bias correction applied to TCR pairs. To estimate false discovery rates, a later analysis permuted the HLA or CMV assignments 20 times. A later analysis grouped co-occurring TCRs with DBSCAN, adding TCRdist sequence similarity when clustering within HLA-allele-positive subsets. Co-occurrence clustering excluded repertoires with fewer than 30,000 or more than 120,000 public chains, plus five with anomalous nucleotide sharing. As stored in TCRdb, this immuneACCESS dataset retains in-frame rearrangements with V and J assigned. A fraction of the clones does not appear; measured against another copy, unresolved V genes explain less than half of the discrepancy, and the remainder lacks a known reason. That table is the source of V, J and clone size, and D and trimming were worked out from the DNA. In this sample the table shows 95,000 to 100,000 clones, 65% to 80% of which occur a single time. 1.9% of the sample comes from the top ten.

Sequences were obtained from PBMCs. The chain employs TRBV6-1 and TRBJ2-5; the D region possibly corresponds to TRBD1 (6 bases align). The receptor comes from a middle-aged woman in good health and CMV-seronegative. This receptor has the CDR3 CASSEPGHIWGTQYF. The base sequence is TGTGCCAGCAGTGAACCGGGACATATATGGGGGACCCAGTACTTC.